What follows are 21 T cell receptor beta chains derived from one specimen sequenced in a study of shared clonotypes between healthy human individuals. The assay was immunoSEQ multiplex PCR, and TCRdb's table has in-frame clones only and misses some. Of 330,000 or so clones in the sample, roughly 70% were seen once. Input material: memory CD4+ T cells sorted from blood. Subset: CD45RA-negative fraction. The source of these receptors is a man aged 25-45 years in good health.

The chain carries TRBV7-9 and TRBJ2-3; D not certain. V was trimmed by 2 bases and J by 6 bases, leaving 6 bases between them. The CDR3 has 12 residues. Germline V gene lookup returns CDR1 SEHNR and CDR2 FQNEAQ (reference sequence). CDR3 sequence reads: CASSLNWDTQYF. For the CDR3, the DNA is TGTGCCAGCAGCTTAAACTGGGATACGCAGTATTTT.

The chain links TRBV9 to TRBJ2-1, with 8 bases matching TRBD2. The germline V gene encodes CDR1 SGDLS and CDR2 YYNGEE. Losses at the gene ends were 3 bases for V and 6 bases for J; bases not matched to a gene: 14. This CDR3 contains 17 residues. The CDR3 is CASSAGLASLTFNEQFF. The CDR3 bases are TGTGCCAGCAGCGCAGGACTAGCCTCCTTAACCTTCAATGAGCAGTTCTTC.

The rearrangement links TRBV10-2 to TRBJ1-4; TRBD1 is a possible D gene (5 bases). The germline V and J ends were trimmed by 6 bases and 0 bases, with 8 bases remaining between them. The germline gives CDR1 WSHSY, CDR2 SAAADI. The CDR3 extends over 14 amino acids. This chain's CDR3 is CASRTVATNEKLFF. The CDR3 bases are TGCGCCAGCAGGACAGTTGCAACTAATGAAAAACTGTTTTTT.

This clone was recorded once. The V call is TRBV5-1, the J call TRBJ2-5; TRBD2 agrees at 10 bases. The CDR3 is 15 residues long. Germline assignment: CDR1 SGHRS and CDR2 YFSETQ. V trimming: 4 bases; J trimming: 3 bases; junction bases outside the gene matches: 6. CDR3 sequence (DNA): TGCGCCAGCAGCATGTTCACTAGCGGGAAAGAGACCCAGTACTTC. Residues: CASSMFTSGKETQYF.

The J gene is TRBJ2-1, the V gene TRBV5-5; D gene ambiguous. The CDR3 is 14 residues long. Between the trimmed V and J ends, which lost 0 bases and 3 bases, there was a span of 7 bases. CDR1 and CDR2 (germline): SGHKS, YYEKEE (reference sequence). This CDR3 reads CASSLGADYNEQFF. CDR3 nucleotide sequence: TGTGCCAGCAGCTTGGGTGCCGACTACAATGAGCAGTTCTTC.

This clone was seen repeatedly, ten times or more. The genes are TRBV19 and TRBJ2-3; 7 bases are shared with TRBD1. Losses at the gene ends were 1 base for V and 5 bases for J; bases not matched to a gene: 6. Germline V gives CDR1 LNHDA, CDR2 SQIVND (reference sequence). The CDR3 length is 15 residues. The CDR3 loop reads CASSIGGQVRDTQYF. The CDR3 nucleotides read TGTGCCAGTAGTATAGGAGGACAGGTTCGAGATACGCAGTATTTT.

The rearrangement joins TRBV11-2 to TRBJ1-2, with D perhaps TRBD1 (5 bases). The CDR3 runs 14 residues. V lost 3 bases, J lost 4 bases, and 12 bases lay in between. Germline CDR1 and CDR2: SGHAT and FQNNGV. The CDR3 coding sequence is TGTGCCAGCAGCTTTCCTACAGGCCTCTATGGCTACACCTTC. Its protein is CASSFPTGLYGYTF.

In its sample, this clone was seen once. The chain is built from TRBV2 and TRBJ2-4; the D gene could be TRBD1 or TRBD2 (5 bases each). CDR3 size: 15 residues. The V end lost 8 bases, the J end lost 5 bases, and 19 bases lay between the germline ends. From germline, CDR1 is SNHLY and CDR2 FYNNEI. This chain's CDR3 is CASGPLGTSQNIQYF. Here the CDR3 DNA reads TGTGCCAGCGGGCCCTTAGGGACGTCCCAAAACATTCAGTACTTC.

This chain joins TRBV7-2 and TRBJ2-1; the match to TRBD2 covers 9 bases. CDR3 length equals 16 residues. CDR1 is SGHTA, CDR2 FQGNSA, per germline. V dropped 1 base and J dropped 3; count of bases not matched to a gene: 4. In nucleotides, the CDR3 is TGTGCCAGCAGCTTAGATATGACTAGCGGCTACAATGAGCAGTTCTTC. Protein: CASSLDMTSGYNEQFF.

CDR3 coding DNA: TGCAGCGTTGCGCCTGAGGGTAGGAAAAACACAGATACGCAGTATTTT. This encodes CSVAPEGRKNTDTQYF. This chain uses TRBV29-1 with TRBJ2-3; a weak D match, TRBD2 (5 bases). Germline V CDR1 and CDR2: SQVTM, ANQGSEA. CDR3 length equals 16 residues. V was pared by 4 bases and J by 2 bases, with 19 bases between.

This clone was picked up a small number of times. V usage is TRBV28 and J usage is TRBJ2-5; maybe TRBD2 (5 bases). This CDR3 contains 14 residues. V shed 6 bases and J shed 5 bases, with 16 bases lying between them. Germline CDR1 MDHEN, CDR2 SYDVKM. CDR3 residues: CASRPTGGLETQYF. The CDR3 DNA follows: TGTGCCAGCAGACCTACGGGCGGGCTCGAGACCCAGTACTTC.

With regard to this clone: In the same sample, other DNA sequences code for this CDR3. This chain connects TRBV6-5 to TRBJ1-3; unclear D gene. Germline V gene lookup returns CDR1 MNHEY and CDR2 SVGAGI. Deletions cut 8 bases from V and 0 bases from J, with 5 bases between. The CDR3 loop spans 12 amino acids. CDR3 sequence: CASRSSGNTIYF. The CDR3 DNA follows: TGTGCCAGCCGAAGCTCTGGAAACACCATATATTTT.

The J gene is TRBJ2-7, the V gene TRBV7-9, with D possibly being TRBD1 or TRBD2 (5 bases each). Germline assignment: CDR1 SEHNR and CDR2 FQNEAQ (reference sequence). The CDR3 runs 16 residues. Between the trimmed V and J ends, which lost 2 bases and 0 bases, there was a span of 14 bases. CDR3 in DNA: TGTGCCAGCAGCTTACTGGGGCACGAGGGCTCCTACGAGCAGTACTTC. This sequence encodes CASSLLGHEGSYEQYF.

This chain joins TRBV18 and TRBJ2-1; TRBD2 aligns across 10 bases. The CDR3 has 15 amino acids. The germline gives CDR1 KGHSH, CDR2 LQKENI. The J segment lost 4 bases and the V segment lost 1 base, leaving 1 base of the junction unmatched. CDR3 loop: CASSPQAGGYNEQFF. The CDR3 bases are TGTGCCAGCTCACCACAAGCGGGAGGGTACAATGAGCAGTTCTTC.

The J gene is TRBJ1-2, the V gene TRBV18; 9 nucleotides agree with TRBD1. Germline V gives CDR1 KGHSH, CDR2 LQKENI. The V gene end was trimmed by 3 bases and the J gene end by 5 bases; junction bases not matched to a gene: 13. This CDR3 comprises 17 residues. The CDR3 coding sequence is TGTGCCAGCTCACCCGGAGTGGGACAGGGAGGGGCATATGGCTACACCTTC. Amino acid sequence: CASSPGVGQGGAYGYTF. Filled out from reference TRBV18 and TRBJ1-2, the complete variable domain reads NAGVMQNPRHLVRRRGQEARLRCSPMKGHSHVYWYRQLPEEGLKFMVYLQKENIIDESGMPKERFSAEFPKEGPSILRIQQVVRGDSAAYFCASSPGVGQGGAYGYTFGSGTRLTVV.

The rearrangement links TRBV28 to TRBJ2-2; 7 nucleotides match TRBD2. Germline values: CDR1 MDHEN, CDR2 SYDVKM. There are 19 residues in the CDR3. The ends lost 5 bases at V and 0 bases at J; junction bases unmatched: 15. CDR3 DNA: TGTGCCAGCAGTCCCTTCTTTGGACGGGGAGGGGCGAACACCGGGGAGCTGTTTTTT. This gives the protein CASSPFFGRGGANTGELFF.

The V gene is TRBV27, the J gene TRBJ2-2; a possible D gene is TRBD1 (6 bases). Trimming cost V 5 bases and J 6 bases, with 10 bases left between them. This CDR3 spans 13 amino acids. Germline CDR1 is MNHEY and CDR2 is SMNVEV (reference sequence). Here the CDR3 DNA reads TGTGCCAGCAGTCAACAGGGATCCGGGGAGCTGTTTTTT. This encodes CASSQQGSGELFF.

The chain is built from TRBV19 and TRBJ2-2; no definite D call. Per germline, CDR1 LNHDA and CDR2 SQIVND (reference sequence). The CDR3 has 15 residues. The ends were cut back, 0 bases at V and 8 bases at J, with 13 bases in the middle. The CDR3 sequence is CASSIEKGNRGELFF. The CDR3 region has the DNA TGTGCCAGTAGTATAGAAAAAGGGAACCGGGGGGAGCTGTTTTTT. Supplemented by reference TRBV19 and TRBJ2-2, the full variable domain reads DGGITQSPKYLFRKEGQNVTLSCEQNLNHDAMYWYRQDPGQGLRLIYYSQIVNDFQKGDIAEGYSVSREKKESFPLTVTSAQKNPTAFYLCASSIEKGNRGELFFGEGSRLTVL.

V is TRBV19 and J is TRBJ1-4; maybe TRBD1 (5 bases). This CDR3 region has 12 residues. Between the trimmed V and J ends, which lost 6 bases and 10 bases, there was a span of 12 bases. CDR1 and CDR2 (germline): LNHDA, SQIVND (reference sequence). CDR3: CASSREARKLFF. The CDR3 DNA is TGTGCCAGTAGCAGGGAGGCGAGAAAACTGTTTTTT.

Only a few counts were recorded for this clone. The chain joins TRBV2 to TRBJ1-5; TRBD1 might be the D (6 bases). Germline V lookup: CDR1 SNHLY, CDR2 FYNNEI. This CDR3 region has 18 residues. The V end was cut by 2 bases, the J end by 0 bases, with 17 bases between. The CDR3 loop reads CASSEKGTFFDSNQPQHF. CDR3 nucleotides: TGTGCCAGCAGTGAAAAGGGGACATTTTTCGATAGCAATCAGCCCCAGCATTTT.

As for this clone: The sample has other DNA sequences that encode this CDR3 too. The chain employs TRBV29-1 and TRBJ2-5, with 9 bases identical to TRBD1. This CDR3 region has 13 residues. J gave up 5 bases and V 4 bases, and 5 bases lay outside the gene matches. CDR1 is SQVTM, CDR2 ANQGSEA, per germline. The CDR3 protein is CSVGQTGGETQYF. The DNA for the CDR3 is TGCAGCGTTGGACAGACAGGGGGGGAGACCCAGTACTTC. Based on the CDR3 plus reference TRBV29-1 and TRBJ2-5, the full variable domain is SAVISQKPSRDICQRGTSLTIQCQVDSQVTMMFWYRQQPGQSLTLIATANQGSEATYESGFVIDKFPISRPNLTFSTLTVSNMSPEDSSIYLCSVGQTGGETQYFGPGTRLLVL.